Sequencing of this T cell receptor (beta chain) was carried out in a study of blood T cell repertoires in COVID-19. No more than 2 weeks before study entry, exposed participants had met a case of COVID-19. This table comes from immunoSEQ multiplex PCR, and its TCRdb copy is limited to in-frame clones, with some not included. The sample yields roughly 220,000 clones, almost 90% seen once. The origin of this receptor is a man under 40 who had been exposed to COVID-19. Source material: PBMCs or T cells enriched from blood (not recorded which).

The DNA of the CDR3 is TGTGCCAGCAGCTTAGGGGATGCAGGGGAGGGTGAAAAACTGTTTTTT. Translation: CASSLGDAGEGEKLFF. The V gene is TRBV11-2, the J gene TRBJ1-4; possibly TRBD1 for D (6 bases). The CDR3 is 16 residues long. The V and J ends lost 1 base and 7 bases respectively, with 16 bases between them. The V gene's germline CDR1 is SGHAT and CDR2 FQNNGV.